This T cell receptor beta chain was sequenced during a study of shared clonotypes between healthy human individuals. Across the study: A couple of women and three men aged 18 to 49 made up the donors. Study results and limitations: Tissues were not sampled, only blood, and their repertoires likely differ.

This clone has just a few counts. The antigen is unknown. Source study methods: ImmunoSEQ yielded junction-only sequences lacking quality scores, so filtering differed. Clones were read by immunoSEQ multiplex PCR, and TCRdb kept only the in-frame ones, dropping some. That table is the source of V, J and clone size, and D and trimming were worked out from the DNA. This sample has about 1.1 million clones; roughly 80% occur once, and the top ten carry 0.89%. Sequenced input: memory CD4+ T cells from PBMCs. Subset described: CD45RA-negative fraction. The sequence was collected from a young man in good health. Some clones in this sample may be carry-over from other donors' samples.

The CDR3 region is CASSGLGDYNEQFF. The CDR3 nucleotides read TGTGCCAGCAGCGGCTTAGGCGACTACAATGAGCAGTTCTTC. The chain combines TRBV5-8 with TRBJ2-1; no clear D. The germline gives CDR1 SGHTS, CDR2 YDEGEE. CDR3 length: 14 residues. Deletions cut 4 bases from V and 3 bases from J, with 11 bases between.